The 20 T cell receptor beta chains below come from one sample, sequenced in a study of beta chain features in type 1 diabetes. Study outcomes and limitations: Among patients with Type 1 diabetes, TCRB CDR3s were moderately but significantly shorter in every one of the four CD4+ subsets.

The entirety of the isolated RNA underwent reverse transcription, so expressed TCRB transcripts were sequenced. The assay was immunoSEQ multiplex PCR, and TCRdb's table has in-frame clones only and misses some. The sample carries about 270,000 clones, roughly an eighth recorded once. The antigens for these receptors are not known. Sequenced sample: naive CD4+ T cells from blood. These receptors all stem from a man aged 30 to 39 with type 1 diabetes.

J is TRBJ2-2 and V is TRBV28; the match to TRBD1 covers 8 bases. This CDR3 has 15 residues. Looked up from germline, CDR1 is MDHEN and CDR2 is SYDVKM. V was clipped by 6 bases and J by 3 bases; unmatched bases: 6. This CDR3 is CASSYLDRDTGELFF. Written as DNA, the CDR3 is TGTGCCAGCAGCTACCTGGACAGGGACACCGGGGAGCTGTTTTTT.

This clone was counted between two and nine times. The V call is TRBV2, the J call TRBJ2-1; weak D call: TRBD1 (6 bases). Germline V gene sequence: CDR1 SNHLY, CDR2 FYNNEI. The CDR3 runs to 13 residues. Trimming pared 8 bases from V and 3 bases from J, leaving 11 bases between. In DNA form, the CDR3 reads TGTGCCAGCCAGGACAGCATCTACAATGAGCAGTTCTTC. Amino acid sequence: CASQDSIYNEQFF.

This clone was counted a few times. The chain recombines TRBV6-6 with TRBJ2-3; 7 nucleotides agree with TRBD2. CDR1 and CDR2 from the germline V gene are MNHNY and SVGAGI (reference sequence). With 6 bases clipped from V and 3 bases from J, the junction kept 6 bases outside the gene matches. The CDR3 is 14 amino acids. CDR3 loop: CASRAQRETDTQYF. For the CDR3, the DNA is TGTGCCAGCAGAGCCCAGCGGGAAACAGATACGCAGTATTTT.

This clone was counted between two and nine times. The chain carries TRBV15 and TRBJ2-1, with TRBD2 matching over 11 bases. The CDR3 loop spans 17 amino acids. V lost 1 base to trimming and J lost 0 bases; unmatched junction nucleotides: 2. Germline V gives CDR1 LNHNV, CDR2 YYDKDF (reference sequence). The CDR3 DNA is TGTGCCACCAGCAGAGCGGGACTAGCGGACTCCTACAATGAGCAGTTCTTC. Its translation is CATSRAGLADSYNEQFF.

This chain uses TRBV5-1 with TRBJ2-3; the D gene is possibly TRBD2 (5 bases). The CDR3 runs 16 residues. Germline CDR1 SGHRS, CDR2 YFSETQ. V was trimmed by 1 base and J by 7 bases, leaving 19 bases between them. The chain's CDR3 is CASSLQWSEPGNTQYF. CDR3 DNA sequence: TGCGCCAGCAGCTTGCAATGGTCCGAGCCGGGGAATACGCAGTATTTT.

V and J are TRBV6-5 and TRBJ1-1; D not resolved. Germline CDR1 reads MNHEY; CDR2 reads SVGAGI. Trimming cost V 0 bases and J 0 bases, with 5 bases left between them. The CDR3 covers 14 residues. CDR3 sequence: CASSYSELNTEAFF. In nucleotides, the CDR3 is TGTGCCAGCAGTTACTCCGAGCTGAACACTGAAGCTTTCTTT.

In its sample, this clone was seen a few times. The genes are TRBV28 and TRBJ2-1; a weak D match, TRBD2 (5 bases). Germline values: CDR1 MDHEN, CDR2 SYDVKM. The CDR3 loop spans 13 amino acids. Trimming left V 5 bases short and J 12 bases short, with 17 bases between. In DNA, the CDR3 is TGTGCCAGCAGTCTACGGACCCGGGCGGGGCAGTTCTTC. Its translation: CASSLRTRAGQFF.

This chain connects TRBV7-9 to TRBJ1-4; 7 bases are a match to TRBD1. The CDR3 covers 17 residues. Germline trimming cut 5 bases from V and 6 bases from J; bases unmatched to any gene: 15. From germline, CDR1 is SEHNR and CDR2 FQNEAQ (reference sequence). The CDR3 is CASSILQGPTLDEKLFF. In DNA form, the CDR3 reads TGTGCCAGCAGCATCCTACAGGGGCCGACGTTGGATGAAAAACTGTTTTTT.

V gene TRBV28 combines with J gene TRBJ2-1; 7 positions match TRBD2. This CDR3 is 13 amino acids long. CDR1 is MDHEN, CDR2 SYDVKM, per germline. The junction had 7 bases not matched to a gene; V was cut back by 7 bases and J by 7 bases. In DNA form, the CDR3 reads TGTGCCAGCACCTATCCCGGGGGGAATGAGCAGTTCTTC. Translating it yields CASTYPGGNEQFF.

The chain uses TRBV10-3 and TRBJ2-7; D remains ambiguous. The CDR3 has 14 residues. V lost 0 bases, J lost 2 bases, and 8 bases lay in between. The germline CDR1 and CDR2 sequences are ENHRY and SYGVKD. The CDR3 protein is CAISESPGPYEQYF. The CDR3 DNA sequence: TGTGCCATCAGTGAGTCCCCAGGTCCCTACGAGCAGTACTTC.

This clone has only a few counts. CDR3 protein: CAWRRQVSSYEQYF. DNA for the CDR3: TGTGCCTGGAGGCGACAGGTGAGCTCCTACGAGCAGTACTTC. The genes are TRBV30 and TRBJ2-5, with D maybe TRBD1 (6 bases). The J call may not be correct, given that the DNA end is closer to TRBJ2-7. There are 14 residues in the CDR3. Germline V CDR1 and CDR2: GTSNPN, SVGIG (reference sequence).

In this sample, this clone turned up a few times. V and J are TRBV2 and TRBJ1-1; TRBD1 might be the D (6 bases). V lost 6 bases, J lost 5 bases, and 13 bases lay in between. Per the germline V gene, CDR1 is SNHLY and CDR2 is FYNNEI. There are 13 residues in the CDR3. The CDR3 loop reads CASRDRSLTEAFF. The CDR3, as DNA: TGTGCCAGCAGAGACAGGAGTTTAACTGAAGCTTTCTTT.

The chain couples TRBV5-4 to TRBJ2-7, with a tentative D call TRBD1 (5 bases). V was shortened by 4 bases and J by 2 bases, with 19 bases between the two germline ends. CDR1 SGHNT and CDR2 YYREEE come from the germline V gene (reference sequence). The CDR3 is 16 residues long. The CDR3 is CASSSQGGRNPYEQYF. Here the CDR3 DNA reads TGTGCCAGCAGCAGCCAGGGTGGGCGCAATCCCTACGAGCAGTACTTC.

This clone has more than one count but fewer than ten. The chain carries TRBV4-3 and TRBJ2-3, with D unclear. Germline-derived CDR1 and CDR2 are LGHNA and YSLEER. CDR3 length: 15 residues. V lost 1 base and J 2 bases, leaving 10 bases between the germline ends. The CDR3 region is CASSQGHLNTDTQYF. For the CDR3, the DNA is TGCGCCAGCAGCCAAGGACATCTAAACACAGATACGCAGTATTTT.

This clone was observed a few times. The V call is TRBV11-2, the J call TRBJ2-7, with TRBD1 as a possible D gene (5 bases). CDR3 length: 16 residues. The germline gives CDR1 SGHAT, CDR2 FQNNGV. Trimming pared 3 bases from V and 0 bases from J, leaving 15 bases between. The CDR3 reads CASSFTYRTSSYEQYF. As DNA, the CDR3 is TGTGCCAGCAGCTTTACCTACAGGACGAGCTCCTACGAGCAGTACTTC.

J is TRBJ2-7 and V is TRBV7-2; D is possibly TRBD1 (5 bases). The germline V gene has CDR1 SGHTA and CDR2 FQGNSA. V was clipped by 5 bases and J by 7 bases, with 15 bases between them. The CDR3 spans 13 residues. The CDR3 DNA reads TGTGCCAGCAGCCCCAGACCTCAGGGTGAGCAGTACTTC. It translates to CASSPRPQGEQYF. The full variable domain, with the rest looked up from reference TRBV7-2 and TRBJ2-7, is GAGVSQSPSNKVTEKGKDVELRCDPISGHTALYWYRQSLGQGLEFLIYFQGNSAPDKSGLPSDRFSAERTGGSVSTLTIQRTQQEDSAVYLCASSPRPQGEQYFGPGTRLTVT.

The chain employs TRBV11-2 and TRBJ2-1; 7 bases align to TRBD2. In germline, CDR1 is SGHAT, CDR2 FQNNGV. Unmatched junction bases numbered 9, after V lost 0 bases and J lost 7 bases. CDR3 length: 16 residues. CDR3 residues: CASSLDVVGRVNEQFF. Written as DNA, the CDR3 is TGTGCCAGCAGCTTAGACGTGGTGGGGAGGGTAAATGAGCAGTTCTTC.

The genes are TRBV30 and TRBJ2-7, with D unresolved. CDR3 size: 14 residues. Looked up from germline, CDR1 is GTSNPN and CDR2 is SVGIG (reference sequence). V lost 6 bases to trimming and J lost 0 bases, with 15 bases between them. For the CDR3, the DNA is TGTGCCTGTACCTTTCAGTGGCCCTCCTACGAGCAGTACTTC. This gives the protein CACTFQWPSYEQYF.

This clone occurred a few times. V usage is TRBV28 and J usage is TRBJ2-7, with TRBD1 identical over 8 bases. Germline loops: CDR1 MDHEN, CDR2 SYDVKM. V was clipped by 6 bases and J by 5 bases; unmatched bases: 9. This CDR3 is built from 14 residues. The DNA for the CDR3 is TGTGCCAGCAGGCCAGGGGGCGCAGACCACGAGCAGTACTTC. It translates to CASRPGGADHEQYF.

The V and J genes are TRBV2 and TRBJ2-3; a weak D match, TRBD2 (5 bases). V was shortened by 2 bases and J by 14 bases, with 17 bases between the two germline ends. The CDR3 spans 13 residues. CDR1 and CDR2 (germline): SNHLY, FYNNEI. Written as DNA, the CDR3 is TGTGCCAGCAGTGAAACAACGGGGTGGATAGGGTATTTT. Protein product: CASSETTGWIGYF.